A selection of T cell receptor beta chains follows, all from one sample in a study of cytomegalovirus exposure and HLA in healthy donors. The data were produced by immunoSEQ multiplex PCR, yet TCRdb's version contains in-frame clones alone and is incomplete. Of about 130,000 clones in the sample, around 80% were seen once. Specimen: PBMCs. All receptors derive from a man aged 25 to 45 in good health and CMV-seropositive. Each CDR3 is given with its conserved first and last residue. The order of the fields is clone size, D gene, V gene, J gene, CDR3 length, CDR3 DNA, CDR3 protein. A D gene is named only where the DNA matches it firmly. Size values are once, few and many counts, or a class for expanded clones, and some rows have none.

.,TRBD1,TRBV4-2,TRBJ1-1,15,TGTGCCAGCAGCCCCCCCGGGACAGCGAACACTGAAGCTTTCTTT,CASSPPGTANTEAFF
few,TRBD1,TRBV13,TRBJ2-6,18,TGTGCCAGCAGAATTCGCGGGACAGGGGATTCTGGGGCCAACGTCCTGACTTTC,CASRIRGTGDSGANVLTF
.,.,TRBV7-2,TRBJ2-1,11,TGTGCCAGCAGCCCATACAATGAGCAGTTCTTC,CASSPYNEQFF
.,.,TRBV27,TRBJ2-7,14,TGTGCCAGCAGCCTGCAGGGAAGTGCTTACGAGCAGTACTTC,CASSLQGSAYEQYF
.,.,TRBV20-1,TRBJ2-7,11,TGCAGTGCTAGGGCGGCCTACGAGCAGTACTTC,CSARAAYEQYF
.,.,TRBV18,TRBJ2-5,15,TGTGCCAGCTCACCAGAGCTCGGTTCCCAAGAGACCCAGTACTTC,CASSPELGSQETQYF
.,TRBD1,TRBV11-2,TRBJ1-1,15,TGTGCCAGCAGCTCCTGGACAGGGGCGGCGACTGAAGCTTTCTTT,CASSSWTGAATEAFF
.,TRBD2,TRBV7-9,TRBJ2-7,14,TGTGCCAGCAGCTTGGCTAGCGGGAGGTACGAGCAGTACTTC,CASSLASGRYEQYF
.,.,TRBV6-1,TRBJ1-2,13,TGTGCCAGCAGTGTTGACAGGCACTATGGCTACACCTTC,CASSVDRHYGYTF
once,.,TRBV28,TRBJ1-1,12,TGTGCCAGCAGTCCCGGAGGTTGGGAAGCTTTCTTT,CASSPGGWEAFF
.,.,TRBV28,TRBJ2-2,13,TGTGCCAGCTTTGGGCGATACACCGGGGAGCTGTTTTTT,CASFGRYTGELFF
.,TRBD1,TRBV4-1,TRBJ2-4,15,TGCGCCAGCAGCACGGGGACAGTAGCCAAAAACATTCAGTACTTC,CASSTGTVAKNIQYF
.,TRBD1,TRBV29-1,TRBJ2-7,14,TGCAGCGTGGCAAGGGGACAGGGTGGCTACGAGCAGTACTTC,CSVARGQGGYEQYF
few,TRBD1,TRBV5-1,TRBJ1-2,17,TGCGCCAGCAGCTTGGGAACCGGACAGGCGAGCTACTATGGCTACACCTTC,CASSLGTGQASYYGYTF
.,.,TRBV14,TRBJ1-1,13,TGTGCCAGCAGCCAAAGAGAGAACACTGAAGCTTTCTTT,CASSQRENTEAFF
.,.,TRBV7-2,TRBJ2-1,15,TGTGCCAGCAGCTTAGGGATCGCTTCCCGGGAGAAGGAGTTCTTC,CASSLGIASREKEFF
.,TRBD1,TRBV2,TRBJ1-5,15,TGTGCCAGCAGTGAGGACAGGACAGGCAATCAGCCCCAGCATTTT,CASSEDRTGNQPQHF
few,.,TRBV28,TRBJ1-2,14,TGTGCCAGCAGAACCTCAAGCGCAGCCCCTGGCTACACCTTC,CASRTSSAAPGYTF
.,TRBD1,TRBV7-9,TRBJ1-1,17,TGTGCCAGCAGCTTAGGATCAGGGGGCGTTGGGAATACTGAAGCTTTCTTT,CASSLGSGGVGNTEAFF
.,TRBD1,TRBV5-1,TRBJ1-1,16,TGCGCCAGCAGCTCGAATACCGGACAGGGCGGCACTGAAGCTTTCTTT,CASSSNTGQGGTEAFF
.,TRBD1,TRBV5-4,TRBJ1-4,14,TGTGCCAGCAGCTTACAGGGGGCTAACGAAAAACTGTTTTTT,CASSLQGANEKLFF
few,.,TRBV11-2,TRBJ1-2,12,TGTGCCAGCAGCAGGGCAGGGGTTGGCTACACCTTC,CASSRAGVGYTF
.,TRBD2,TRBV28,TRBJ2-3,15,TGTGCCAGCAGTTCCGGGACTAGCGGCACAGATACGCAGTATTTT,CASSSGTSGTDTQYF
few,TRBD1,TRBV30,TRBJ1-2,13,TGTGCCTGGAGTAGCGGACAGGACTATGGCTACACCTTC,CAWSSGQDYGYTF
.,.,TRBV5-1,TRBJ2-1,16,TGCGCCAGCAGCTTGAACATGGTCGGGCGGGGCCATGAGCAGTTCTTC,CASSLNMVGRGHEQFF
.,.,TRBV13,TRBJ1-4,14,TGTGCCAGCAGCTGGGAGGGCGGTAATGAAAAACTGTTTTTT,CASSWEGGNEKLFF
.,TRBD1,TRBV9,TRBJ2-1,12,TGTGCCAGCAGCGCGACAGGGAGAGAGCAGTTCTTC,CASSATGREQFF
.,TRBD1,TRBV4-3,TRBJ2-7,13,TGCGCCAGCAGCCAAGTCTCAGGGGGCGAGCAGTACTTC,CASSQVSGGEQYF
few,.,TRBV7-8,TRBJ2-1,15,TGTGCCAGCAGCTTACGGGTGAGCTCCTACAATGAGCAGTTCTTC,CASSLRVSSYNEQFF
.,.,TRBV2,TRBJ1-1,14,TGTGCCAGCATCCCCAGGGATTTGAACACTGAAGCTTTCTTT,CASIPRDLNTEAFF
few,TRBD2,TRBV5-6,TRBJ2-7,18,TGTGCCAGCAGCTTGGGGGCCGCGTGGCCTAGCGGGGTCTACGAGCAGTACTTC,CASSLGAAWPSGVYEQYF
once,.,TRBV9,TRBJ1-2,14,TGTGCCAGCAGCGGGCCCAGGGGAGTAGGAGGCTACACCTTC,CASSGPRGVGGYTF
.,.,TRBV7-8,TRBJ2-1,16,TGTGCCAGCAGCTTAGCTCTAGTGGGACAAAACAATGAGCAGTTCTTC,CASSLALVGQNNEQFF
.,TRBD2,TRBV7-3,TRBJ2-3,15,TGTGCCAGCAGCCCCGGACTAGCGGGGCCAGATACGCAGTATTTT,CASSPGLAGPDTQYF
.,TRBD2,TRBV6-1,TRBJ2-2,16,TGTGCCAGCAGGGAAACCGGGACTAGAGGACCCGGGGAGCTGTTTTTT,CASRETGTRGPGELFF
.,.,TRBV30,TRBJ1-1,12,TGTGCCTGGAGGAGGACAAACACTGAAGCTTTCTTT,CAWRRTNTEAFF
.,TRBD1,TRBV7-2,TRBJ2-2,16,TGTGCCAGCAGCTTAGCAGGGGGCGGTAATTCCGGGGAGCTGTTTTTT,CASSLAGGGNSGELFF